The source of this T cell receptor (beta chain) is a study of EBV T-cell therapy then PD-1 blockade in nasopharyngeal carcinoma. TCRdb keeps only in-frame clones here, not all; method: immunoSEQ multiplex PCR. The repertoire holds about 20,000 clones, with under 90% as singletons. In regard to this clone: Antigen specificity is unknown.

CDR1 is SGHVS, CDR2 FQNEAQ, per germline. The V gene end was trimmed by 1 base and the J gene end by 7 bases; junction bases not matched to a gene: 6. This CDR3 has 15 residues. Treatment reported: AdE1-LMPpoly-expanded autologous EBV-specific T-cell therapy followed by anti-PD-1 nivolumab. The chain recombines TRBV7-8 with TRBJ2-1, with 8 bases matching TRBD2. The sequenced sample was CD8+ T cells from blood, obtained at day -245 from a patient whose treatment included autologous EBV-specific T cells and nivolumab. This TCR came from a man in his forties or fifties with nasopharyngeal carcinoma. The CDR3 region has the DNA TGTGCCAGCAGCTTAGGGGCGGGGGGTCTTAATGAGCAGTTCTTC. This encodes CASSLGAGGLNEQFF.